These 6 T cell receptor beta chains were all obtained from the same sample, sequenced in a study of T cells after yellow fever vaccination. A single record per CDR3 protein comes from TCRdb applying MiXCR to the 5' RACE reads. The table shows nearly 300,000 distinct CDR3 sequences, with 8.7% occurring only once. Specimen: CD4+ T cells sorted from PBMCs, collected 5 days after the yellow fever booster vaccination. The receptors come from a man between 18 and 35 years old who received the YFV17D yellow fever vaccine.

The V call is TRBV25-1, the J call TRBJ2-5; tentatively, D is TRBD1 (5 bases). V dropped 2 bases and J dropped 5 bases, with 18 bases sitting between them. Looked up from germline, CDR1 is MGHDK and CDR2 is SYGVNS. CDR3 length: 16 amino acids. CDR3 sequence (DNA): TGTGCCAGCAGTGAACTAATTGGGGAATACAGGGAGACCCAGTACTTC. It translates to CASSELIGEYRETQYF.

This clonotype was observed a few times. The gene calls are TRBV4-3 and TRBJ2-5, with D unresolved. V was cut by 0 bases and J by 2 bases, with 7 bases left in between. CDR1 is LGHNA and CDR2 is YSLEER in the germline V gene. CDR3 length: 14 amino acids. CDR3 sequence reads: CASSQEAAQETQYF. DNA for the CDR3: TGCGCCAGCAGCCAAGAGGCTGCACAAGAGACCCAGTACTTC.

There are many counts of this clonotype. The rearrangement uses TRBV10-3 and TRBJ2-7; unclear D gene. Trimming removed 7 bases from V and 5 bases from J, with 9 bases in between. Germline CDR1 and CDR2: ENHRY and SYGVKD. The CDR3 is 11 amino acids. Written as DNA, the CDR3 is TGTGCCATCACCATTCAGGACGAGCAGTACTTC. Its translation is CAITIQDEQYF.

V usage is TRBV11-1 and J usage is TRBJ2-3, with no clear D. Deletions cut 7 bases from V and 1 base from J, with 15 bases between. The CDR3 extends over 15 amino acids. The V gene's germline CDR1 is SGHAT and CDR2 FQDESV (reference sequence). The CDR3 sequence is CASTPVGLRTDTQYF. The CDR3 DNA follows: TGTGCCAGCACCCCTGTCGGGCTCCGCACAGATACGCAGTATTTT.

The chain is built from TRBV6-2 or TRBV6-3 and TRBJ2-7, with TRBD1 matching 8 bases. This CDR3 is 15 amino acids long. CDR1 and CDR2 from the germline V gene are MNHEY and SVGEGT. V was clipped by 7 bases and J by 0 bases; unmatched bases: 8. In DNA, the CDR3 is TGTGCCAGCACCAAACGGACAGGGAGCTCCTACGAGCAGTACGTC. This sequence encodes CASTKRTGSSYEQYV.

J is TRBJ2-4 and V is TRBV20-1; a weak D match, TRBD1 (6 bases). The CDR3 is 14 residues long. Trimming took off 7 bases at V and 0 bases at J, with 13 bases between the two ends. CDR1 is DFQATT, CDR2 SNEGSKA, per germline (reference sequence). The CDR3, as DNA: TGCAGTGAACAGGGTGGACTAGCCAAAAACATTCAGTACTTC. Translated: CSEQGGLAKNIQYF.